These T cell receptor beta chains were read from a single sample in a study of regulatory T cells in long-lasting Graves disease. TCRdb re-derived calls from the multiplex PCR reads in MiXCR, one entry per CDR3 protein. The sample consists of roughly 430,000 distinct CDR3 sequences, about 16% of them appearing once. These data were also reused for a study on T cells in Graves' hyperthyroidism and ophthalmopathy.

The sample here was peripheral blood mononuclear cells (PBMCs), taken at new diagnosis, from a patient treated with antithyroid drugs. These receptors were taken from a woman aged 30 to 39 with Graves disease. Each CDR3 is given with its conserved first and last residue. Each record gives: J gene, V gene, D gene, CDR3 length, clone size, CDR3 protein, CDR3 DNA. A D gene is named only where the DNA matches it firmly. Part of the rows lack a size; the others show once, few, many or a class for expanded clones.

>TRBJ2-7|TRBV30|NA|13|many
CAWSAPVTYEQYF
TGTGCCTGGAGCGCCCCCGTGACCTACGAGCAGTACTTC
>TRBJ2-3|TRBV18|NA|15|many
CASSRNTGDTDTQYF
TGTGCCAGCTCCCGTAACACGGGGGACACAGATACGCAGTATTTT
>TRBJ1-5|TRBV20-1|TRBD1|14|NA
CSARGGQGGQPQHF
TGCAGTGCTAGAGGGGGACAGGGAGGTCAGCCCCAGCATTTT
>TRBJ2-3|TRBV7-2|NA|15|many
CASSLDLANTDTQYF
TGTGCCAGCAGCTTAGATTTGGCGAACACAGATACGCAGTATTTT
>TRBJ2-6|TRBV30|NA|17|many
CAWSTSRTNSGANVLTF
TGTGCCTGGAGTACTTCCCGGACAAACTCTGGGGCCAACGTCCTGACTTTC
>TRBJ2-1|TRBV6-2/TRBV6-3|NA|15|many
CASRPGLRRYNEQFF
TGTGCCAGCAGGCCGGGTTTACGGCGGTACAATGAGCAGTTCTTC
>TRBJ2-1|TRBV6-5|NA|12|many
CASSYSRNEQFF
TGTGCCAGCAGTTACTCGAGGAATGAGCAGTTCTTC
>TRBJ2-7|TRBV20-1|NA|13|many
CSARGGGAYEQYF
TGCAGTGCAAGAGGTGGGGGCGCCTACGAGCAGTACTTC
>TRBJ2-1|TRBV27|TRBD2|14|many
CASQLAEAYNEQFF
TGTGCCAGCCAACTAGCGGAAGCCTACAATGAGCAGTTCTTC
>TRBJ2-3|TRBV4-1|TRBD2|18|many
CASSQEPGGVGYTDTQYF
TGCGCCAGCAGCCAAGAGCCTGGGGGGGTCGGGTACACAGATACGCAGTATTTT
>TRBJ2-5|TRBV2|TRBD1|14|many
CASTGQGVQETQYF
TGTGCCAGCACAGGACAGGGGGTTCAAGAGACCCAGTACTTC
>TRBJ1-2|TRBV5-6|NA|11|few
CASSLAGNRNF
TGTGCCAGCAGCTTGGCCGGAAACCGGAACTTC
>TRBJ1-5|TRBV6-1|NA|16|NA
CASSEAAPTSNQPQHF
TGTGCCAGCAGTGAAGCCGCTCCGACTAGCAATCAGCCCCAGCATTTT
>TRBJ2-1|TRBV12-3/TRBV12-4|TRBD2|16|NA
CASSLPLGRVKNEQFF
TGTGCCAGCAGTTTACCTCTCGGGAGGGTAAAAAATGAGCAGTTCTTC
>TRBJ2-7|TRBV28|NA|17|few
CASSAGTSGTSFYEQYF
TGTGCCAGCAGCGCAGGAACCTCCGGGACATCCTTTTACGAGCAGTACTTC
>TRBJ2-1|TRBV6-5|NA|17|many
CASSYSQAGLNYNEQFF
TGTGCCAGCAGTTACTCGCAAGCAGGCCTTAATTACAATGAGCAGTTCTTC
>TRBJ1-1|TRBV6-9|TRBD1|14|many
CASSYRQGLTEAFF
TGTGCCAGCAGTTATAGACAGGGATTAACTGAAGCTTTCTTT
>TRBJ1-6|TRBV7-9|NA|19|few
CASSLFPGKLSDGSRALHF
TGTGCCAGCAGCTTATTCCCAGGGAAGTTGAGTGACGGATCTAGGGCCCTCCACTTT